These 7 T cell receptor beta chains were all obtained from the same sample, sequenced in a study of shared clonotypes between healthy human individuals. CD45RO-negative cells were positively selected for CCR7, leaving out terminally differentiated effector memory CD45RA+ cells. Sequencing was performed with immunoSEQ multiplex PCR; in TCRdb, only in-frame clones are kept and a portion is missing. The repertoire consists of some 2,000,000 clones, with roughly 94% occurring once and the leading ten covering more than 0.95%. Sequences were obtained from naive CD8+ T cells sorted from blood. Receptors were obtained from a young man in good health.

This chain connects TRBV7-6 to TRBJ2-1; the D call may be TRBD1 or TRBD2 (5 bases each). Germline V lookup: CDR1 SGHVS, CDR2 FNYEAQ. V lost 0 bases, J lost 8 bases, and 11 bases lay in between. The CDR3 runs to 14 residues. CDR3 coding DNA: TGTGCCAGCAGCTTAGCTGGGGGTTTCGATGAGCAGTTCTTC. Translated, it gives CASSLAGGFDEQFF.

This sequence joins TRBV9 and TRBJ2-2; 8 nucleotides agree with TRBD2. With 1 base clipped from V and 6 bases from J, the junction kept 8 bases outside the gene matches. CDR3 length: 16 amino acids. The V gene's germline CDR1 is SGDLS and CDR2 YYNGEE. The CDR3 DNA reads as TGTGCCAGCAGCGTATGGACGGGAGGGGCGGCCGGGGAGCTGTTTTTT. It yields the protein CASSVWTGGAAGELFF.

The V and J genes are TRBV5-1 and TRBJ2-7; possibly TRBD2 for D (5 bases). The germline V gene encodes CDR1 SGHRS and CDR2 YFSETQ. V gave up 3 bases and J gave up 1 base, with 14 bases separating them. The CDR3 contains 15 residues. The CDR3 DNA reads TGCGCCAGCAGCTCCCGAGGGCCCGATTCCTACGAGCAGTACTTC. Amino acids: CASSSRGPDSYEQYF. Full variable domain (outside the CDR3, taken from reference TRBV5-1 and TRBJ2-7): KAGVTQTPRYLIKTRGQQVTLSCSPISGHRSVSWYQQTPGQGLQFLFEYFSETQRNKGNFPGRFSGRQFSNSRSEMNVSTLELGDSALYLCASSSRGPDSYEQYFGPGTRLTVT.

The CDR3 bases are TGTGCCAGCAGTCCGGGGACTAGCGGGTCAGATACGCAGTATTTT. As protein: CASSPGTSGSDTQYF. The J gene is TRBJ2-3, the V gene TRBV6-5; 12 positions agree with TRBD2. Germline V lookup: CDR1 MNHEY, CDR2 SVGAGI. Trimming at V came to 5 bases and at J to 4 bases, leaving 4 bases not matched to a gene. The CDR3 is 15 amino acids.

The chain combines TRBV29-1 with TRBJ2-1, with 16 bases identical to TRBD2. Germline trimming cut 7 bases from V and 3 bases from J; bases unmatched to any gene: 9. The CDR3 length is 17 residues. CDR1 and CDR2 (germline): SQVTM, ANQGSEA. As DNA, the CDR3 is TGCAGCGCTTGGGGGACTAGCGGGAGGGCCGGCTACAATGAGCAGTTCTTC. As protein: CSAWGTSGRAGYNEQFF.

This sequence joins TRBV5-1 and TRBJ1-1; TRBD1 might be the D (5 bases). Trimming pared 1 base from V and 8 bases from J, leaving 9 bases between. Per the germline V gene, CDR1 is SGHRS and CDR2 is YFSETQ. This CDR3 is built from 12 residues. The CDR3 DNA sequence: TGCGCCAGCAGCTTGTCGGGGGAAGAAGCTTTCTTT. This encodes CASSLSGEEAFF.

As concerns this clone: The junction departs from germline at one end; a sequencing error may be responsible. The chain has TRBV7-9 and TRBJ1-2, with a weak D call TRBD1 (5 bases). Per germline, CDR1 SEHNR and CDR2 FQNEAQ (reference sequence). CDR3 length: 13 amino acids. In DNA form, the CDR3 reads TGTGCCAGCAGCTTAGGCACCAACGGGGAGGGGTACTTC. This sequence encodes CASSLGTNGEGYF.